This T cell receptor beta chain stems from a study of vaccination and CD4 T cells after COVID-19. Across the study: Sampling that followed vaccination took place a median around 70 days after dose two, within a range of 14 to 241. SARS-CoV-2, HCoV-NL63, HCoV-OC43 and HCoV-229E supplied the overlapping spike peptides used to stimulate cells.

Described treatment: roughly nine-day PBMC culture with coronavirus spike peptide pools or control peptides (ViraFEST assay). Following a culture period (more than 9 days), negative selection was used to isolate CD4+ T cells. Study-level findings and limits: SARS-CoV-2-reactive clonotypes showed a nonsignificant median rise from about 22 to 38.

About this clonotype itself: As yet, its antigen is unknown. Because the CDR3's place on the DNA is in doubt, the DNA is left out and the CDR3 is given as listed by TCRdb.

Once obtained from cultured CD4+ T cells, the DNA was sequenced using the Oncomine TCR Beta short-read assay. In TCRdb, the PCR reads were re-called with MiXCR into one record per CDR3 protein. The data contain about 15,000 distinct CDR3 sequences, less than 70% of them singletons. Including both end residues, the CDR3 is 23 amino acids long. The germline gives CDR1 LNHDA, CDR2 SQIVND (reference sequence). The starting material was CD4+ T cells from blood, cultured in vitro, obtained before SARS-CoV-2 vaccination. The chain recombines TRBV19 with TRBJ1-5; the DNA was not used to check the table's D call, TRBD1. The origin of this receptor is a human donor who had recovered from COVID-19. The CDR3 region is CASSIGDSYEQYFGPGSNQPQHF.